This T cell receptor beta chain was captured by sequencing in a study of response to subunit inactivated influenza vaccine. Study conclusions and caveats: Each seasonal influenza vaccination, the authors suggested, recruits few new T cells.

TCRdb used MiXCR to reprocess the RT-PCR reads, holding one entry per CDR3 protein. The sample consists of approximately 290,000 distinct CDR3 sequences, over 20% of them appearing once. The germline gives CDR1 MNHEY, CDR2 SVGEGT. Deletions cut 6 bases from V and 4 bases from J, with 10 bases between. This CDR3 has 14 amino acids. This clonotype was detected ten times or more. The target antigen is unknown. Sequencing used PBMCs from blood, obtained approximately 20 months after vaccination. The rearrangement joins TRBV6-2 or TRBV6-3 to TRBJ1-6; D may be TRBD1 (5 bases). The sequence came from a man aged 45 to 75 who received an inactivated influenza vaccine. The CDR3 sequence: CASSPGRYNSPLHF. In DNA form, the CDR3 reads TGTGCCAGCAGCCCGGGACGGTATAATTCACCCCTCCACTTT.